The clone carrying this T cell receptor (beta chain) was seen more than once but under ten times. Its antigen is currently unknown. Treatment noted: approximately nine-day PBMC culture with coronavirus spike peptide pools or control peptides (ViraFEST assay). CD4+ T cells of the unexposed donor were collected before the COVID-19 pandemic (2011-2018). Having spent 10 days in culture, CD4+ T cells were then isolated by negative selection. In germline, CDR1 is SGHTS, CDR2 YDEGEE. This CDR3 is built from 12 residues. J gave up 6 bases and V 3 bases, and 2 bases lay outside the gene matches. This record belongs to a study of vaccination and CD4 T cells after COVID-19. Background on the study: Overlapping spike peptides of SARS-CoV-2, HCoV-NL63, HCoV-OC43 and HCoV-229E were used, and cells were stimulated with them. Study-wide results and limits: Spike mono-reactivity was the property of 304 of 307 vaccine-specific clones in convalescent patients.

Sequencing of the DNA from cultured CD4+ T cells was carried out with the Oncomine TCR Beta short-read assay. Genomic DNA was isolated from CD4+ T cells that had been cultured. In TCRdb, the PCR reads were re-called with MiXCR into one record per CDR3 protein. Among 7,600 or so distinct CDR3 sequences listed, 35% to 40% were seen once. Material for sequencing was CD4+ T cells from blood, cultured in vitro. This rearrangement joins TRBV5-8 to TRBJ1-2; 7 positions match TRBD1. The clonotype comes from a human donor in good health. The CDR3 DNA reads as TGTGCCAGCAGCTCCCAGGGGGATGGCTACACCTTC. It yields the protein CASSSQGDGYTF.